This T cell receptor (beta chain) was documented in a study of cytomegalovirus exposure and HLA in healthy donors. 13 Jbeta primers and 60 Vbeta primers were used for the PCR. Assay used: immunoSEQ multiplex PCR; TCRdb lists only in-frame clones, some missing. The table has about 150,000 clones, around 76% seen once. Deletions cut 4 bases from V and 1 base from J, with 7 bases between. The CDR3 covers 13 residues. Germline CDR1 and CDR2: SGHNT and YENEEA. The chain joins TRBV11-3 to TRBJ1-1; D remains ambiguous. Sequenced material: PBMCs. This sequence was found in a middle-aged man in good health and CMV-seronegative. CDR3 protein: CASSSSPNTEAFF. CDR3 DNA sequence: TGTGCCAGCAGCTCGTCTCCGAACACTGAAGCTTTCTTT.